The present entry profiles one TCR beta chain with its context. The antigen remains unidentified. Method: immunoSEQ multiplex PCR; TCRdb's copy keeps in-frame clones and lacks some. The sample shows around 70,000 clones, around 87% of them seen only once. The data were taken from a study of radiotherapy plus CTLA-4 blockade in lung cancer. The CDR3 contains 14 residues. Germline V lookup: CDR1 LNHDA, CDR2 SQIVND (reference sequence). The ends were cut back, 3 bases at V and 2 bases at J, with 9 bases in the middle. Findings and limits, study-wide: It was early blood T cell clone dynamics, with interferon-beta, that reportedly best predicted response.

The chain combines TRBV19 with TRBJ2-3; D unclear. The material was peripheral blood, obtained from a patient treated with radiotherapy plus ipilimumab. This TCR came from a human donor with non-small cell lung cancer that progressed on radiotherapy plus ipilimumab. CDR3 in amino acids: CASSISQTTDTQYF. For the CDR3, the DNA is TGTGCCAGTAGTATTTCCCAGACCACAGATACGCAGTATTTT.